The clone carrying this T cell receptor (beta chain) was recorded a few times. What it binds is unknown. These data belong to a study of chemoradiotherapy in HPV16-positive cancers. Regarding the study as a whole: In HPV16-positive patients, HPV-responsive T-cell expansion tracked better recurrence-free survival.

Measured with immunoSEQ multiplex PCR; TCRdb has only the in-frame clones, and not every one. The sample comprises 2,500 to 3,000 clones, around 85% of which are singletons, and under 14% rests with the top ten. The CDR3 loop spans 14 amino acids. V was trimmed by 3 bases and J by 4 bases, leaving 9 bases between them. Germline CDR1 LNHDA, CDR2 SQIVND (reference sequence). Sample: blood, taken from a patient who underwent chemoradiotherapy. The TCR sequence derives from a human donor with HPV-associated anogenital cancer. This sequence joins TRBV19 and TRBJ2-2; D is unresolved. The chain's CDR3 is CASSMQLFTGELFF. DNA for the CDR3: TGTGCCAGTAGTATGCAACTCTTCACCGGGGAGCTGTTTTTT.